This is a list of T cell receptor beta chains from one sample in a study of blood T cell repertoires in COVID-19. The method was immunoSEQ multiplex PCR; TCRdb's version includes in-frame clones alone and lacks a portion of them. This table has about 200,000 clones, roughly 83% appearing once. Sequencing was done on a sample of PBMCs or T cells enriched from blood (not recorded which). These receptors were collected from a man in his forties with acute COVID-19. Both conserved end residues are part of each CDR3. The D gene is left open where the match is weak. Where a row states a size, it is once, few, many or the class of an expanded clone; other rows omit it.

d_call: TRBD2; v_call: TRBV5-4; j_call: TRBJ2-1; clone_size: once; cdr3_nt: TGTGCCAGCAGGGATAGCGGGAGGGGGGTTACAAAAGAGCAGTTCTTC; cdr3_aa: CASRDSGRGVTKEQFF
d_call: -; v_call: TRBV14; j_call: TRBJ2-1; clone_size: once; cdr3_nt: TGTGCCAGCAGCCAGAGCCGGACTAACTACAATGAGCAGTTCTTC; cdr3_aa: CASSQSRTNYNEQFF
d_call: TRBD2; v_call: TRBV10-3; j_call: TRBJ2-1; clone_size: -; cdr3_nt: TGCGGGGCTAGCGGGGTCTCCTACAATGAGCAGTTCTTC; cdr3_aa: CGASGVSYNEQFF
d_call: TRBD2; v_call: TRBV6-5; j_call: TRBJ2-5; clone_size: -; cdr3_nt: TGTGCCAGCAAACAGCTAGCGGGAGTGTACTTC; cdr3_aa: CASKQLAGVYF
d_call: TRBD1; v_call: TRBV7-9; j_call: TRBJ2-5; clone_size: -; cdr3_nt: TGTGCCAGCAGCGCGCGACAGGGGGTAGAGACCCAGTACTTC; cdr3_aa: CASSARQGVETQYF
d_call: -; v_call: TRBV19; j_call: TRBJ1-2; clone_size: -; cdr3_nt: TGTGCCAGTAGTATCTCGGGATGGAGGCAGGATGGCTACACCTTC; cdr3_aa: CASSISGWRQDGYTF
d_call: TRBD1; v_call: TRBV4-1; j_call: TRBJ2-7; clone_size: -; cdr3_nt: TGCGCCAGCAGCCCTCCCACCGAGACAGGGCCCCCTTACTTC; cdr3_aa: CASSPPTETGPPYF
d_call: -; v_call: TRBV2; j_call: TRBJ2-7; clone_size: -; cdr3_nt: TGTGCCAGCAGTGAAGGTCGGGGCTCCTACGAGCAGTACTTC; cdr3_aa: CASSEGRGSYEQYF
d_call: TRBD1; v_call: TRBV14; j_call: TRBJ1-4; clone_size: -; cdr3_nt: TGTGCCAGCAGCCCCGGACAGGCAACTAATGAAAAACTGTTTTTT; cdr3_aa: CASSPGQATNEKLFF
d_call: TRBD1; v_call: TRBV5-1; j_call: TRBJ1-1; clone_size: once; cdr3_nt: TGCGCCAGCAGCAGAGGACAGGGGACGGGACTGGGAGCTTTCTTT; cdr3_aa: CASSRGQGTGLGAFF